These T cell receptor beta chains were read from a single sample in a study of blood T cell repertoires in COVID-19. Profiled with immunoSEQ multiplex PCR; TCRdb holds only in-frame clones, not every one. The table lists under 130,000 clones, around 90% of them singletons. Material: peripheral blood. The receptors were sampled from a woman aged 60 to 75 with acute or convalescent COVID-19. Both conserved end residues are part of each CDR3. Fields, in order: V gene, D gene, clone size, J gene, CDR3 protein, CDR3 DNA. A D gene is named only where the DNA matches it firmly. Clone size, where shown, is once, few, many, or a class for clones that have expanded.

TRBV18	TRBD1	.	TRBJ2-5	CASSPRQGIAETQYF	TGTGCCAGCTCTCCCAGACAGGGGATCGCGGAGACCCAGTACTTC
TRBV19	TRBD2	.	TRBJ2-3	CASSPGLATDTQYF	TGTGCCAGTAGTCCCGGACTAGCAACAGATACGCAGTATTTT
TRBV6-5	.	.	TRBJ1-1	CASAGGGPNTEAFF	TGTGCCAGCGCCGGGGGGGGCCCGAACACTGAAGCTTTCTTT
TRBV7-9	TRBD2	.	TRBJ2-3	CASSTGLAVQYF	TGTGCCAGCAGCACGGGACTAGCGGTTCAGTATTTT
TRBV27	.	.	TRBJ1-1	CASSRTEFTEAFF	TGTGCCAGCAGTCGGACAGAGTTCACTGAAGCTTTCTTT
TRBV2	.	.	TRBJ1-1	CASSGQKNTEAFF	TGTGCCAGCAGTGGTCAAAAGAACACTGAAGCTTTCTTT
TRBV4-1	.	few	TRBJ2-1	CASSHGLPNNEQFF	TGCGCCAGCAGCCATGGTCTCCCTAACAATGAGCAGTTCTTC
TRBV5-1	.	.	TRBJ1-5	CASSRDSGNQPQHF	TGCGCCAGCAGCCGGGACTCAGGCAATCAGCCCCAGCATTTT
TRBV29-1	.	.	TRBJ1-1	CSVDVTGLNTEAFF	TGCAGCGTAGATGTCACAGGGTTGAACACTGAAGCTTTCTTT
TRBV28	.	.	TRBJ2-2	CASTLMEGLTGELFF	TGTGCCAGCACCTTAATGGAGGGGCTCACCGGGGAGCTGTTTTTT
TRBV18	.	once	TRBJ1-4	CASSLQGATNEKLFF	TGTGCCAGCTCCCTTCAGGGCGCAACTAATGAAAAACTGTTTTTT
TRBV5-1	.	.	TRBJ1-1	CASRGEAEAFF	TGCGCCAGCAGAGGGGAGGCTGAAGCTTTCTTT
TRBV5-4	.	few	TRBJ1-1	CASSFQGLRGEAFF	TGTGCCAGCAGCTTCCAGGGCCTAAGAGGTGAAGCTTTCTTT
TRBV28	.	once	TRBJ2-7	CASSSDRFSYEQYF	TGTGCCAGCAGCTCCGACAGATTTTCCTACGAGCAGTACTTC
TRBV10-3	.	.	TRBJ1-1	CAISMNTEAFF	TGTGCCATCTCTATGAACACTGAAGCTTTCTTT
TRBV6-1	.	.	TRBJ1-5	CASSEAGDSNQPQHF	TGTGCCAGCAGTGAAGCCGGAGATAGCAATCAGCCCCAGCATTTT